This TCR beta chain was recorded in a study of cytomegalovirus exposure and HLA in healthy donors (dated by TCRdb to about 2017). Concerning the study at large: According to an earlier analysis of a few hundred of the donors, about 179 million T cells yielded roughly 110 million unique TCR beta sequences and about 300 Gb of sequence data. Roughly 300 gigabases of sequencing data and approximately 85 million unique TCR sequences were included in an early release covering under 650 HLA-typed donors. Among the 398 genotyped donors, approximately 82% belonged to the genetic ancestry cluster associated with self-reported Caucasian donors. The study was designed to test whether signatures of past pathogen exposure could be identified by cataloging public T cell receptors. The T cell repertoires of around 670 subjects were profiled by immunosequencing and related to cytomegalovirus serostatus. Besides the first cohort of approximately 710 subjects, a separate validation cohort made up of 120 or so different subjects was used. To predict cytomegalovirus infection status, the study brought together high-throughput TCR immunosequencing, statistical association of individual TCRs with disease status, and machine learning. A later analysis re-analyzed previously published TCR beta repertoires from roughly 600 donors and added high-resolution HLA genotyping to study TCR occurrence patterns. Rather than using new phenotypic data, the later analysis identified candidate immune exposures from TCR beta sequences and from how often those sequences occurred across donors. To decide whether each TCR beta V gene segment behaved as functional or pseudogenic, an earlier analysis of some 580 of the donors relied on high-throughput TCR beta sequencing. Donor age, sex, ethnicity and CMV serostatus were compiled together with the repertoire data. A later genetic analysis used genome-wide SNP genotypes for about 65% of the 666 donors, treating that subset as a discovery cohort. Every discovery cohort repertoire had been produced on one sequencing platform. HLA typing covered class I and class II loci at four-digit resolution. Typing coverage varied by locus: about 620-630 donors for A, B, C, DRB1 and DQB1; roughly 560 for DQA1; 606 for DPA1; 450 to 480 for DPB1. Four to six DR-DQ haplotypes were handled as single units for association and clustering, since linkage in the cohort was strong. Among 398 genotyped donors of the cohort, an average of about 240,000 unique TCR beta nucleotide sequences were sequenced per donor, roughly 20% of them non-productive. The full study reports these points: A further reported finding was that TCR beta sequences accurately predicted the HLA-A and HLA-B alleles for most subjects in the first cohort. In a later analysis, HLA-associated TCR beta chains showed more clonal expansion and lower generation probabilities than non-associated chains that were equally common. A later genetic analysis associated a missense DCLRE1C variant with V-gene and J-gene trimming of TCR beta chains, and an independent cohort replicated the association. Because counts were too low, fewer than 20 rarely observed V segments, including chromosome 9 orphons, were excluded from the earlier analysis of some 540 of the donors. Roughly uniform sequencing depth across donors was assumed in presence/absence analyses, although this assumption may not hold. The only immune exposure information available for the cohort was CMV serostatus. Three of the identified cytomegalovirus-associated TCR beta chains were confirmed in vitro to be specific for cytomegalovirus antigens. The classifier was reported to diagnose cytomegalovirus status with high specificity and sensitivity in both the original and validation cohorts. In a later genetic analysis, fewer N-insertions in productive TCRs were reported among donors in an Asian-associated ancestry cluster than the roughly 700-donor mean. When HLA alleles, especially DR and DQ, strongly co-occurred, TCR associations were difficult to assign to individual alleles. Most TCR sequences were observed very rarely across donors, whereas some public TCRs were present in many individuals. Only TCR beta chains were sequenced in this cohort, and the absence of alpha or paired-chain data limited detectable features. HLA typing was unavailable for some donors at each locus, so association tests used only the typed subset. A later analysis found that most CMV-associated TCR beta chains appeared HLA-restricted, with HLA associations seemingly driven largely by CMV exposure. In a later analysis, the rate of TCR association differed among HLA loci, with DRB1 alleles having the most associated TCRs and HLA-C alleles having the fewest. According to the authors, the approach could potentially be generalized to other disease states and immunological phenotypes. The sequencing pipeline was judged likely to have produced a cluster of highly shared sequence variants as a technical artifact. In an earlier analysis of roughly 500 of the donors, most TCR beta V segments appeared in productive rearrangements about 90% or about 30% of the time, broadly matching IMGT annotations. Because the 87-base-pair reads could not distinguish some IMGT-functional V segments, including TRBV6-2 and TRBV6-3, those segments were excluded. At a false discovery rate of 0.05, a later analysis linked about 16,000 TCR beta sequences to specific HLA alleles. The study gave a list of 150 to 200 TCR beta chains associated with cytomegalovirus. Several of the top co-occurrence clusters appeared to be linked to parvovirus B19, influenza, CMV and Epstein-Barr virus, according to a later analysis. Correlated functional status among segregating V segments might reflect linkage disequilibrium, but an unknown experimental factor could not be ruled out.

Reading from cysteine to phenylalanine, the CDR3 counts 17 amino acids. Just CDR3 DNA is preserved here, 51 bases in frame from base 1. At the junction V is shortened by 0 bases and J by 4 bases, with 16 bases in between. Taken from the germline V gene, the CDR1 and CDR2 loops are MRHNA and SNTAGT. The cohort comprised 550 to 700 healthy bone marrow donors. At the time of sampling, all cohort members were nominally healthy, though unrecorded immune exposures were likely present. The donor was CMV seronegative and was included in the group of 352 seronegative cohort members. A peripheral blood sample was collected from each donor, and TCR beta sequencing was performed on peripheral blood mononuclear cells. The Qiagen DNeasy Blood Extraction Kit was used to extract genomic DNA from the blood cell samples. Details on this clone: There is no known antigen for this receptor. Base qualities were left out, and no much larger clone turns up one base away.

Preparation of the library involved the immunoSEQ multiplex PCR assay. The multiplex PCR relied on a mix of 60 forward primers for TCR Vbeta segments and 13 reverse primers for TCR Jbeta segments. A multiplex PCR assay on genomic DNA amplified the CDR3 region of rearranged TCR beta genes. The amplified TCR beta libraries were sequenced on the Illumina HiSeq System as 87-base-pair reads. The study's processing was this. A later analysis tallied around 80 million unique TCR beta chains across the 666 repertoires, and some 10 million of those chains were shared by two or more donors. Raw reads were error-corrected and collapsed into unique sequences with a nearest-neighbor algorithm that merged closely related sequences to remove PCR and sequencing errors. V, D and J gene segments were assigned by aligning CDR3 sequences to IMGT reference sequences. For a sequence to be retained, a match of at least six nucleotides to both a V gene segment and a J gene segment was required. A rearrangement was called productive if the CDR3 had no stop codons and remained in frame with V and J, and every other rearrangement was called non-productive. CDR3 was defined according to IMGT convention as the region running from the second conserved V-encoded cysteine to the conserved J-encoded phenylalanine. The earlier analysis of 587 of the donors excluded sequences that lacked an unambiguous match to a single V gene segment. An earlier analysis of several hundred of the donors called V segments functional above 56.7% productive rearrangements and segregating when the between-donor standard deviation exceeded 5%. To diagnose cytomegalovirus status from the catalog of TCR beta chain sequences, a statistical classification framework was built. In a later analysis, V and J genes were assigned by comparing TCR nucleotide sequences against IMGT/GENE-DB human TR gene sequences. In a later analysis, CDR3 sequences and most-parsimonious VDJ recombination scenarios were assigned using the TCRdist pipeline. In a later analysis, every TCR beta chain was defined by the combination of its CDR3 amino acid sequence and its V-gene family, and reads without a unique V-gene family were dropped. A later analysis removed 550 to 700 highly shared, low-generation-probability nucleotide sequences to deal with suspected cross-contamination and a sequencing artifact. In a later analysis, a clonal expansion index for each public chain was calculated from normalized within-repertoire ranks of inferred template counts. A later analysis computed generation probabilities with a VDJ recombination model fitted to out-of-frame rearrangements, and checked the results against IGoR. In a later analysis, hypergeometric tests were used to score TCR-TCR, TCR-HLA and TCR-CMV co-occurrence, with a repertoire-size bias correction applied to TCR pairs. A later analysis estimated false discovery rates by permuting HLA or CMV assignments 20 times. In a later analysis, co-occurring TCRs were grouped using DBSCAN, and TCRdist sequence similarity was added for clustering within HLA-allele-positive subsets. Repertoires with fewer than 30,000 or more than 120,000 public chains, plus five repertoires with anomalous nucleotide sharing, were excluded from co-occurrence clustering. TCRdb obtained this table from immuneACCESS and retained in-frame rearrangements with V and J assigned. These tables miss some clones; where compared with another copy, unresolved V genes account for less than half of the shortfall, and the remainder is unexplained. The V and J calls and clone size are taken from that table; D and trimming were inferred from the DNA. The sample table lists 130,000 or so clones, over 65% of them with a count of one. 3.4% of the sample is taken by the ten largest.

The receptor chain draws on TRBV6-4 and TRBJ2-1; too little of a D gene remains to name it. The sequence derives from a man between 25 and 39 years old in good health and CMV-seronegative. Sequencing used PBMCs. The DNA sequence reads TGTGCCAGCAGTGACTCGCCTTTGCGCGGAAAGTACAATGAGCAGTTCTTC. It codes for CASSDSPLRGKYNEQFF.